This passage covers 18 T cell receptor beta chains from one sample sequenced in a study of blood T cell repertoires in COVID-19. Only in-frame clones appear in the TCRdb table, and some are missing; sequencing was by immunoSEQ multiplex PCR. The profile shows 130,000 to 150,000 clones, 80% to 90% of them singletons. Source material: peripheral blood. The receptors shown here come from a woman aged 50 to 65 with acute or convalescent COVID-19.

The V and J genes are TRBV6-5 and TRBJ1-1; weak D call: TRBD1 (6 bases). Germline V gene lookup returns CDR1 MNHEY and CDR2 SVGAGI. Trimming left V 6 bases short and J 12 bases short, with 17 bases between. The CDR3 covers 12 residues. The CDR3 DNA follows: TGTGCCAGCAGCGGCTATATCAGGGGATCTTTCTTT. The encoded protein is CASSGYIRGSFF.

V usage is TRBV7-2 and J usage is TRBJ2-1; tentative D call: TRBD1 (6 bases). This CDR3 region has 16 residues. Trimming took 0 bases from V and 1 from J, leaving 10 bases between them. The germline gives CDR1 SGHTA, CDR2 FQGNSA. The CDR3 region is CASSLAGTNSYNEQFF. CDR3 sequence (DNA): TGTGCCAGCAGCTTAGCCGGGACAAATTCCTACAATGAGCAGTTCTTC.

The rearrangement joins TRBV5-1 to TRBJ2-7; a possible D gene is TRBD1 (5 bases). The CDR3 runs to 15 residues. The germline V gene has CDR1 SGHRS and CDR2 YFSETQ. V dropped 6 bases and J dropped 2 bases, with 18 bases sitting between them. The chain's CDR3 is CASTGSAGWPYEQYF. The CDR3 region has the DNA TGCGCCAGCACCGGTTCCGCAGGGTGGCCCTACGAGCAGTACTTC.

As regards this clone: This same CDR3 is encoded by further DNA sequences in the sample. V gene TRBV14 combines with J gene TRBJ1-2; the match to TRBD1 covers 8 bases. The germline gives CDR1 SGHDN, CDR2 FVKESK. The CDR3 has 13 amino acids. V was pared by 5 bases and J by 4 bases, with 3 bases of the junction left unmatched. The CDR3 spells CASSDRGSYGYTF. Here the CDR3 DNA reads TGTGCCAGCAGCGACAGGGGATCCTATGGCTACACCTTC.

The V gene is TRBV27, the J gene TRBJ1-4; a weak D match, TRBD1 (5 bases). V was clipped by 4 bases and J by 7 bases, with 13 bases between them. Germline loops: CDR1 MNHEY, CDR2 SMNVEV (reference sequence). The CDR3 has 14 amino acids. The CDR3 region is CASSSGMTSEKLFF. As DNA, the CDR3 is TGTGCCAGCAGTTCAGGGATGACGAGTGAAAAACTGTTTTTT. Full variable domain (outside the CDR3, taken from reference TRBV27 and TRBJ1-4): EAQVTQNPRYLITVTGKKLTVTCSQNMNHEYMSWYRQDPGLGLRQIYYSMNVEVTDKGDVPEGYKVSRKEKRNFPLILESPSPNQTSLYFCASSSGMTSEKLFFGSGTQLSVL.

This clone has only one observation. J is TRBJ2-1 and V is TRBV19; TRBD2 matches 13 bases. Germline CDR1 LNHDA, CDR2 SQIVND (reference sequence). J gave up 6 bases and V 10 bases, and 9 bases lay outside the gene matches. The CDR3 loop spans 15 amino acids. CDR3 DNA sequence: TGTGCCACCAATAAACTAGCGGGAGGGCCCAATGAGCAGTTCTTC. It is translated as CATNKLAGGPNEQFF.

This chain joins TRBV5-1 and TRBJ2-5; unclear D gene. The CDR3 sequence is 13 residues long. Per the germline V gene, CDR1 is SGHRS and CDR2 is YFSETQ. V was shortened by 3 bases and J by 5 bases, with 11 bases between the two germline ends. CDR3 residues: CASSSYHAETQYF. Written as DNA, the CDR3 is TGCGCCAGCAGCTCCTACCACGCCGAGACCCAGTACTTC. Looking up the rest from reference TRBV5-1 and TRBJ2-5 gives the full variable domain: KAGVTQTPRYLIKTRGQQVTLSCSPISGHRSVSWYQQTPGQGLQFLFEYFSETQRNKGNFPGRFSGRQFSNSRSEMNVSTLELGDSALYLCASSSYHAETQYFGPGTRLLVL.

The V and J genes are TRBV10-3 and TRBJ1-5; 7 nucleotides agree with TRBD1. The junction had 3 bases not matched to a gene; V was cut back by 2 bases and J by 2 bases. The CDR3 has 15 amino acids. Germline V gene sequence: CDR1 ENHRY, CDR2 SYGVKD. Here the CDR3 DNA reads TGTGCCATCAGTGAGGGACAGGAGGGCAATCAGCCCCAGCATTTT. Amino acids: CAISEGQEGNQPQHF.

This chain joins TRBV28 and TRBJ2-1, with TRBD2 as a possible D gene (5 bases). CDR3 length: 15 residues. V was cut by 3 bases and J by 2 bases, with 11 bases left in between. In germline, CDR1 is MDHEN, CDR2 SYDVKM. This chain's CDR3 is CASSFGGLTYNEQFF. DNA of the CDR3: TGTGCCAGCAGTTTCGGCGGACTGACCTACAATGAGCAGTTCTTC.

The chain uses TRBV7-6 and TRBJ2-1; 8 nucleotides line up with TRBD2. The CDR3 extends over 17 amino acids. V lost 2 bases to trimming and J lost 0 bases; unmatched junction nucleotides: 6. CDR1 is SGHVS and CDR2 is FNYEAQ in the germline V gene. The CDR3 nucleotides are TGTGCCAGCAGCTTATTCAGCGCGGGAGGCTCCTACAATGAGCAGTTCTTC. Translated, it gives CASSLFSAGGSYNEQFF. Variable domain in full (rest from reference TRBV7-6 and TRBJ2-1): GAGVSQSPRYKVTKRGQDVALRCDPISGHVSLYWYRQALGQGPEFLTYFNYEAQQDKSGLPNDRFSAERPEGSISTLTIQRTEQRDSAMYRCASSLFSAGGSYNEQFFGPGTRLTVL.

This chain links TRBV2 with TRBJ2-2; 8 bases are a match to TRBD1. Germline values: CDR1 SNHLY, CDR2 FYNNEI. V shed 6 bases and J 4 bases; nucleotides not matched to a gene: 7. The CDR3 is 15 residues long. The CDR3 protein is CASRAGQGGTGELFF. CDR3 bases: TGTGCCAGCAGGGCAGGACAGGGAGGCACCGGGGAGCTGTTTTTT.

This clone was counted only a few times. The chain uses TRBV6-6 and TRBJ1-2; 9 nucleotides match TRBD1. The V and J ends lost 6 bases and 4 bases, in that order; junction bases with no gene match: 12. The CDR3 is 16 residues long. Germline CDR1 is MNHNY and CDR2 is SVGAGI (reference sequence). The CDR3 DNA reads TGTGCCAGCAGGTCCGTAGGGGGACAGGGACCCTATGGCTACACCTTC. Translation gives CASRSVGGQGPYGYTF.

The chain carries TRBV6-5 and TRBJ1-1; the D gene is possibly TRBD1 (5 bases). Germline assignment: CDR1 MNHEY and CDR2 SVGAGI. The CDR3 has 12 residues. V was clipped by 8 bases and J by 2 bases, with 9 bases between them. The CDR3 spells CASSGANTEAFF. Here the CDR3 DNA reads TGTGCCAGCTCTGGGGCCAACACTGAAGCTTTCTTT.

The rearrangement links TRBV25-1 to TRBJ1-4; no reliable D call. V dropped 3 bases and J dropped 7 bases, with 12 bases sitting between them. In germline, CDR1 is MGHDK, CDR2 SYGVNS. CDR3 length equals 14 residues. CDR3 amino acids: CASSDSGDSEKLFF. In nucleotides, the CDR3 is TGTGCCAGCAGTGATAGCGGGGATAGTGAAAAACTGTTTTTT. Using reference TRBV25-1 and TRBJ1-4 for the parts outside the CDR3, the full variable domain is EADIYQTPRYLVIGTGKKITLECSQTMGHDKMYWYQQDPGMELHLIHYSYGVNSTEKGDLSSESTVSRIRTEHFPLTLESARPSHTSQYLCASSDSGDSEKLFFGSGTQLSVL.

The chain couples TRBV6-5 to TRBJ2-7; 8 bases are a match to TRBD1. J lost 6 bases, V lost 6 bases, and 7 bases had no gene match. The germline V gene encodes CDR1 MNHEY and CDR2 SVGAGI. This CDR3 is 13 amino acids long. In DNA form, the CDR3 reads TGTGCCAGCAGAGGACTCACAGGGGGCGAGCAGTACTTC. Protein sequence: CASRGLTGGEQYF.

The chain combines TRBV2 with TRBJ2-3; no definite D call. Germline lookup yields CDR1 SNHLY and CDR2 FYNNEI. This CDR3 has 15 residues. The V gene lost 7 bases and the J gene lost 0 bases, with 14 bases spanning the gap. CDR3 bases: TGTGCCAGCAACGGCGGAACTGCTAGCACAGATACGCAGTATTTT. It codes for CASNGGTASTDTQYF. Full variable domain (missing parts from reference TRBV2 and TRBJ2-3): EPEVTQTPSHQVTQMGQEVILRCVPISNHLYFYWYRQILGQKVEFLVSFYNNEISEKSEIFDDQFSVERPDGSNFTLKIRSTKLEDSAMYFCASNGGTASTDTQYFGPGTRLTVL.

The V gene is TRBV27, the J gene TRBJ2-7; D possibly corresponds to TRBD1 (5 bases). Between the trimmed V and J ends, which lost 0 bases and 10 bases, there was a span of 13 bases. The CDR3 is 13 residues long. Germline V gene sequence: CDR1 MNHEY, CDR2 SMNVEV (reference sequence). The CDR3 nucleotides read TGTGCCAGCAGTTTATCGAGACAGCAACGACAGTACTTC. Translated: CASSLSRQQRQYF.

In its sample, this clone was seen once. In DNA form, the CDR3 reads TGTGCCAGCAGCCTTGACAGGGGAGCAACTAATGAAAAACTGTTTTTT. Amino acid sequence: CASSLDRGATNEKLFF. The chain is built from TRBV7-9 and TRBJ1-4; TRBD1 matches at 8 bases. With V trimmed by 5 bases and J by 0 bases, 5 bases remained unmatched. The CDR3 runs 16 residues. Germline V gives CDR1 SEHNR, CDR2 FQNEAQ (reference sequence). Filled out from reference TRBV7-9 and TRBJ1-4, the complete variable domain reads DTGVSQNPRHKITKRGQNVTFRCDPISEHNRLYWYRQTLGQGPEFLTYFQNEAQLEKSRLLSDRFSAERPKGSFSTLEIQRTEQGDSAMYLCASSLDRGATNEKLFFGSGTQLSVL.